Presented here are 28 T cell receptor beta chains from one specimen sequenced in a study of siplizumab effects on memory and regulatory T cells (dated by TCRdb to 2018 to 2020). Library generation was performed with the immunoSEQ multiplex PCR assay. The immuneACCESS repertoire file appears here via TCRdb, limited to in-frame rearrangements. These files lack a portion of the clones; in checked studies, under half of the deficit traces to unresolved V genes, and the cause of the others is not known. This sample is represented by over 85,000 clones; roughly 92% of them were singletons. In total, the top ten clones hold 1.3% of the sample. Sequences were obtained from CD4+ T cells sorted from blood. These receptors all come from a human donor in good health.

This chain joins TRBV6-6 and TRBJ1-4; TRBD1 might be the D (6 bases). The CDR3 consists of 14 residues. V lost 6 bases and J lost 5, with 13 bases in between. CDR1 MNHNY and CDR2 SVGAGI come from the germline V gene (reference sequence). The CDR3 reads CASRWTVVNEKLFF. The CDR3 DNA follows: TGTGCCAGCAGGTGGACAGTAGTAAATGAAAAACTGTTTTTT.

The CDR3 DNA reads TGTGCCAGCAGCTCCGGGACTAGCGGGGACACAGATACGCAGTATTTT. Translated, it gives CASSSGTSGDTDTQYF. V gene TRBV7-9 combines with J gene TRBJ2-3; TRBD2 matches at 13 bases. The J segment lost 2 bases and the V segment lost 4 bases, leaving 3 bases of the junction unmatched. CDR1 is SEHNR, CDR2 FQNEAQ, per germline (reference sequence). This CDR3 contains 16 residues.

The chain employs TRBV5-4 and TRBJ2-4; weak D call: TRBD1 (6 bases). Deletions cut 5 bases from V and 0 bases from J, with 15 bases between. The V gene's germline CDR1 is SGHNT and CDR2 YYREEE (reference sequence). CDR3 length: 16 amino acids. CDR3 in amino acids: CASRPGQNLAKNIQYF. The CDR3 nucleotides are TGTGCCAGCAGGCCTGGACAGAATCTAGCCAAAAACATTCAGTACTTC.

The rearrangement links TRBV25-1 to TRBJ1-2; no reliable D call. CDR3 length equals 14 residues. Germline CDR1 and CDR2: MGHDK and SYGVNS. V lost 2 bases to trimming and J lost 6 bases, with 13 bases between them. This CDR3 is CASSEGSKWDGYTF. The CDR3 DNA reads as TGTGCCAGCAGTGAAGGCTCTAAGTGGGATGGCTACACCTTC.

This chain joins TRBV5-6 and TRBJ2-7; 12 bases align to TRBD2. The germline V gene encodes CDR1 SGHDT and CDR2 YYEEEE. This CDR3 region has 16 residues. Germline trimming cut 1 base from V and 1 base from J; bases unmatched to any gene: 3. CDR3 sequence (DNA): TGTGCCAGCAGCTTGTTCGGACTAGCGGGATCCTACGAGCAGTACTTC. This encodes CASSLFGLAGSYEQYF.

V usage is TRBV5-1 and J usage is TRBJ1-1, with TRBD1 matching over 10 bases. V dropped 4 bases and J dropped 0; count of bases not matched to a gene: 9. Germline loops: CDR1 SGHRS, CDR2 YFSETQ. The CDR3 runs to 17 residues. CDR3 sequence (DNA): TGCGCCAGCAGCGAGAGGACAGGGGGACAAATGAACACTGAAGCTTTCTTT. This encodes CASSERTGGQMNTEAFF.

This clone was seen once. The chain links TRBV9 to TRBJ1-2; D is unresolved. The germline V and J ends were trimmed by 0 bases and 7 bases, with 16 bases remaining between them. Germline CDR1 reads SGDLS; CDR2 reads YYNGEE. This CDR3 has 15 amino acids. This CDR3 reads CASSVDPQIRSGYTF. In DNA, the CDR3 is TGTGCCAGCAGCGTAGACCCCCAAATCCGGTCTGGCTACACCTTC. Complete variable domain (other parts from reference TRBV9 and TRBJ1-2): DSGVTQTPKHLITATGQRVTLRCSPRSGDLSVYWYQQSLDQGLQFLIQYYNGEERAKGNILERFSAQQFPDLHSELNLSSLELGDSALYFCASSVDPQIRSGYTFGSGTRLTVV.

V and J are TRBV7-6 and TRBJ2-2; perhaps TRBD2 as D (6 bases). Germline-derived CDR1 and CDR2 are SGHVS and FNYEAQ. The ends were cut back, 0 bases at V and 5 bases at J, with 10 bases in the middle. This CDR3 contains 15 residues. The CDR3 bases are TGTGCCAGCAGCTTAGCCCGGGAGTTTACCGGGGAGCTGTTTTTT. Its translation is CASSLAREFTGELFF.

V and J are TRBV29-1 and TRBJ1-4; 9 bases align to TRBD1. The CDR3 runs to 12 residues. V gave up 4 bases and J gave up 8 bases; unmatched junction bases: 2. The germline V gene has CDR1 SQVTM and CDR2 ANQGSEA. CDR3 sequence reads: CSVGDRVEKLFF. CDR3 bases: TGCAGCGTTGGGGACAGGGTCGAAAAACTGTTTTTT. The full variable domain, its missing parts supplied by reference TRBV29-1 and TRBJ1-4, is SAVISQKPSRDICQRGTSLTIQCQVDSQVTMMFWYRQQPGQSLTLIATANQGSEATYESGFVIDKFPISRPNLTFSTLTVSNMSPEDSSIYLCSVGDRVEKLFFGSGTQLSVL.

The chain recombines TRBV7-6 with TRBJ2-3, with TRBD2 identical over 12 bases. J gave up 4 bases and V 3 bases, and 11 bases lay outside the gene matches. The CDR3 has 18 residues. Per germline, CDR1 SGHVS and CDR2 FNYEAQ. This CDR3 is CASSFRGLAGGSADTQYF. CDR3 sequence (DNA): TGTGCCAGCAGCTTCCGCGGGCTAGCGGGGGGGTCTGCAGATACGCAGTATTTT.

V usage is TRBV9 and J usage is TRBJ2-1, with 9 bases fitting TRBD1. V was pared by 0 bases and J by 3 bases, with 1 base of the junction left unmatched. The CDR3 covers 15 residues. Germline CDR1 is SGDLS and CDR2 is YYNGEE. CDR3 loop: CASSVGDRVYNEQFF. The DNA of the CDR3 is TGTGCCAGCAGCGTAGGGGACAGGGTCTACAATGAGCAGTTCTTC.

This chain connects TRBV6-1 to TRBJ1-5, with 7 bases identical to TRBD1. Germline V gives CDR1 MNHNS, CDR2 SASEGT. The junction had 6 bases not matched to a gene; V was cut back by 4 bases and J by 3 bases. The CDR3 is made up of 15 amino acids. The CDR3 sequence: CASSVGGMSNQPQHF. The CDR3 coding sequence is TGTGCCAGCAGTGTAGGGGGCATGTCCAATCAGCCCCAGCATTTT.

V usage is TRBV10-3 and J usage is TRBJ1-1; 8 nucleotides agree with TRBD1. J gave up 3 bases and V 7 bases, and 7 bases lay outside the gene matches. CDR1 and CDR2 (germline): ENHRY, SYGVKD. CDR3 length: 14 residues. The DNA of the CDR3 is TGTGCCATCACCCGACAGGGGAGGGACACTGAAGCTTTCTTT. Translated: CAITRQGRDTEAFF.

This sequence joins TRBV5-5 and TRBJ2-7, with unresolved D. CDR3 length: 15 residues. Looked up from germline, CDR1 is SGHKS and CDR2 is YYEKEE (reference sequence). Trimming removed 0 bases at V and 2 bases at J, with 12 bases between. CDR3 DNA sequence: TGTGCCAGCAGCTTGGTGGTAGGATATGCCTACGAGCAGTACTTC. Residues: CASSLVVGYAYEQYF.

This chain joins TRBV29-1 and TRBJ2-1; D perhaps matches TRBD1 (5 bases). Germline V gene lookup returns CDR1 SQVTM and CDR2 ANQGSEA. The V end lost 7 bases, the J end lost 0 bases, and 10 bases lay between the germline ends. The CDR3 length is 13 residues. The CDR3 loop reads CSATGSSYNEQFF. The CDR3 nucleotides read TGCAGCGCCACAGGTAGCTCCTACAATGAGCAGTTCTTC.

This sequence joins TRBV10-3 and TRBJ1-3; D possibly corresponds to TRBD1 (6 bases). Germline V gene lookup returns CDR1 ENHRY and CDR2 SYGVKD. There are 16 residues in the CDR3. V gave up 4 bases and J gave up 2 bases, with 15 bases separating them. The CDR3 loop reads CAISGPGGRAGNTIYF. Here the CDR3 DNA reads TGTGCCATCAGTGGTCCCGGGGGCAGGGCTGGAAACACCATATATTTT.

The V gene is TRBV6-5, the J gene TRBJ1-1, with D perhaps TRBD1 (6 bases). CDR1 and CDR2 (germline): MNHEY, SVGAGI. This CDR3 comprises 16 residues. V lost 4 bases, J lost 2 bases, and 17 bases lay in between. The CDR3 nucleotides are TGTGCCAGCAGTTCACATGTAAGGGGGGGAAACACTGAAGCTTTCTTT. It yields the protein CASSSHVRGGNTEAFF.

The chain uses TRBV6-6 and TRBJ2-5; D is ambiguous. Germline CDR1 and CDR2: MNHNY and SVGAGI (reference sequence). V gave up 8 bases and J gave up 5 bases, with 12 bases separating them. This CDR3 has 12 amino acids. CDR3 loop: CASGWVQETQYF. CDR3 nucleotide sequence: TGTGCCAGCGGATGGGTGCAGGAGACCCAGTACTTC.

The sample holds one count of this clone. The chain couples TRBV10-3 to TRBJ1-4; 9 bases are a match to TRBD1. Germline CDR1 ENHRY, CDR2 SYGVKD. The trim removed 10 bases at V and 6 bases at J, leaving 6 bases unmatched. CDR3 size: 13 residues. CDR3 protein: CATRTGDDEKLFF. As DNA, the CDR3 is TGTGCCACCAGGACAGGGGACGATGAAAAACTGTTTTTT.

The rearrangement joins TRBV18 to TRBJ1-4; D is uncertain. The CDR3 is 14 residues long. Germline V gene lookup returns CDR1 KGHSH and CDR2 LQKENI. V was cut by 6 bases and J by 0 bases, with 8 bases left in between. CDR3 region: CASSRSATNEKLFF. Here the CDR3 DNA reads TGTGCCAGCTCCCGTAGTGCAACTAATGAAAAACTGTTTTTT.

The chain uses TRBV27 and TRBJ1-5, with D perhaps TRBD1 (6 bases). Germline loops: CDR1 MNHEY, CDR2 SMNVEV (reference sequence). CDR3 length: 15 residues. V shed 6 bases and J shed 3 bases, with 15 bases lying between them. CDR3 in DNA: TGTGCCAGCAGGCGGACAGCTGATGTCAATCAGCCCCAGCATTTT. It yields the protein CASRRTADVNQPQHF.

V usage is TRBV18 and J usage is TRBJ1-2; 10 bases match TRBD1. This CDR3 is 16 amino acids long. The germline V gene encodes CDR1 KGHSH and CDR2 LQKENI. V was clipped by 3 bases and J by 3 bases; unmatched bases: 7. Here the CDR3 reads CASSPMGQGIYYGYTF. The CDR3 nucleotides read TGTGCCAGCTCACCGATGGGACAGGGGATTTACTATGGCTACACCTTC. The full variable domain, in which reference TRBV18 and TRBJ1-2 provide the parts outside the CDR3, is NAGVMQNPRHLVRRRGQEARLRCSPMKGHSHVYWYRQLPEEGLKFMVYLQKENIIDESGMPKERFSAEFPKEGPSILRIQQVVRGDSAAYFCASSPMGQGIYYGYTFGSGTRLTVV.

In this sample, this clone turned up a few times. This sequence joins TRBV4-1 and TRBJ2-7, with D perhaps matching TRBD1 (5 bases). This CDR3 has 15 amino acids. CDR1 MGHRA and CDR2 YSYEKL come from the germline V gene. V lost 1 base to trimming and J lost 3 bases, with 13 bases between them. CDR3 protein: CASSQGQGKVYEQYF. The CDR3 DNA reads as TGCGCCAGCAGCCAAGGGCAGGGAAAGGTCTACGAGCAGTACTTC.

V is TRBV15 and J is TRBJ1-2, with 11 positions matching TRBD1. Germline values: CDR1 LNHNV, CDR2 YYDKDF (reference sequence). This CDR3 comprises 16 residues. Unmatched junction bases numbered 8, after V lost 4 bases and J lost 4 bases. DNA for the CDR3: TGTGCCACCAGCACCGGACAGGGGGCCACTCGCTATGGCTACACCTTC. Its protein product is CATSTGQGATRYGYTF.

This clone has a handful of counts. The chain combines TRBV19 with TRBJ1-3; D perhaps matches TRBD1 (5 bases). Trimming shortened V by 6 bases and J by 6 bases, and 15 bases separated the two germline ends. CDR1 and CDR2 (germline): LNHDA, SQIVND (reference sequence). This CDR3 comprises 14 residues. The chain's CDR3 is CASSRGPPVNTIYF. The CDR3 nucleotides read TGTGCCAGTAGCCGGGGCCCTCCGGTAAACACCATATATTTT.

The DNA of the CDR3 is TGCGCCAGCAGCTACAATGCTAGCGGGAAATCCTACAATGAGCAGTTCTTC. As protein: CASSYNASGKSYNEQFF. This chain links TRBV5-1 with TRBJ2-1; 9 bases line up with TRBD2. This CDR3 has 17 residues. The junction had 8 bases not matched to a gene; V was cut back by 3 bases and J by 1 base. Germline CDR1 is SGHRS and CDR2 is YFSETQ.

The J gene is TRBJ2-1, the V gene TRBV7-9; TRBD2 matches at 8 bases. V lost 6 bases and J lost 0; bases outside the gene matches: 7. CDR1 is SEHNR and CDR2 is FQNEAQ in the germline V gene (reference sequence). The CDR3 has 16 amino acids. The DNA of the CDR3 is TGTGCCAGCAGGTTACGGGGGGGTAGCTCCTACAATGAGCAGTTCTTC. Protein product: CASRLRGGSSYNEQFF.

The rearrangement links TRBV2 to TRBJ1-3; 10 bases match TRBD1. Germline V gene data show CDR1 as SNHLY and CDR2 as FYNNEI. The CDR3 is 13 residues long. CDR3: CADRGAFGNTIYF. In DNA, the CDR3 is TGTGCGGACAGGGGGGCGTTTGGAAACACCATATATTTT.